What follows describes a single T cell receptor (beta chain). The sample originates from a study of CD8+ T cells in alopecia areata. The sequencing template was cDNA reverse transcribed from extracted RNA. The table came from immunoSEQ multiplex PCR; TCRdb's copy has only in-frame clones and leaves some out. The repertoire has around 120,000 clones, 58% of them found once; the top ten carry approximately 31%. Treatment noted: oral pan-JAK inhibitor, 5-10 mg twice daily. This clonotype originated in a human donor with alopecia areata. Material: CD8+ T cells sorted from blood, obtained at week 4, from a patient treated with tofacitinib.

The CDR3 DNA is TGTGCCAGCAGCTTAGTCGGTGAGACCCAGTACTTC. It specifies CASSLVGETQYF. The chain has TRBV11-2 and TRBJ2-5; no firm D call. Between the trimmed V and J ends, which lost 1 base and 5 bases, there was a span of 5 bases. The CDR3 runs 12 residues. The germline CDR1 and CDR2 sequences are SGHAT and FQNNGV.